This entry concerns a single T cell receptor beta chain. Its target is unknown. The record originates from a study of healthy donors' naive CD4 and CD8 T cells. For the study at large: For TCR alpha, new primers spanned all functional IMGT alpha genes. General study findings and limits: Positive CDR3 charge linked to CD4+ cells, negative to CD8+ cells.

A linear amplification protocol produced the TCR libraries from roughly 0.5 ug of total RNA. Each CDR3 protein gets one entry after TCRdb re-called the reads with MiXCR. The sample includes 150,000 to 200,000 distinct CDR3 sequences, 65% to 75% of them seen just once. Germline lookup yields CDR1 SQVTM and CDR2 ANQGSEA. V lost 4 bases and J 5 bases, leaving 11 bases between the germline ends. CDR3 length equals 12 residues. V and J are TRBV29-1 and TRBJ2-5, with D tentatively TRBD1 (5 bases). This receptor was taken from a pool of human donors in good health; the sample pools cells from several healthy donors. Sequences were obtained from naive CD4+ and CD8+ T cells sorted from blood, pooled from several donors. The CDR3 DNA reads as TGCAGCGTTGGGCGCAGGGCGGAGACCCAGTACTTC. Translation: CSVGRRAETQYF. Full variable domain (rest looked up from reference TRBV29-1 and TRBJ2-5): SAVISQKPSRDICQRGTSLTIQCQVDSQVTMMFWYRQQPGQSLTLIATANQGSEATYESGFVIDKFPISRPNLTFSTLTVSNMSPEDSSIYLCSVGRRAETQYFGPGTRLLVL.